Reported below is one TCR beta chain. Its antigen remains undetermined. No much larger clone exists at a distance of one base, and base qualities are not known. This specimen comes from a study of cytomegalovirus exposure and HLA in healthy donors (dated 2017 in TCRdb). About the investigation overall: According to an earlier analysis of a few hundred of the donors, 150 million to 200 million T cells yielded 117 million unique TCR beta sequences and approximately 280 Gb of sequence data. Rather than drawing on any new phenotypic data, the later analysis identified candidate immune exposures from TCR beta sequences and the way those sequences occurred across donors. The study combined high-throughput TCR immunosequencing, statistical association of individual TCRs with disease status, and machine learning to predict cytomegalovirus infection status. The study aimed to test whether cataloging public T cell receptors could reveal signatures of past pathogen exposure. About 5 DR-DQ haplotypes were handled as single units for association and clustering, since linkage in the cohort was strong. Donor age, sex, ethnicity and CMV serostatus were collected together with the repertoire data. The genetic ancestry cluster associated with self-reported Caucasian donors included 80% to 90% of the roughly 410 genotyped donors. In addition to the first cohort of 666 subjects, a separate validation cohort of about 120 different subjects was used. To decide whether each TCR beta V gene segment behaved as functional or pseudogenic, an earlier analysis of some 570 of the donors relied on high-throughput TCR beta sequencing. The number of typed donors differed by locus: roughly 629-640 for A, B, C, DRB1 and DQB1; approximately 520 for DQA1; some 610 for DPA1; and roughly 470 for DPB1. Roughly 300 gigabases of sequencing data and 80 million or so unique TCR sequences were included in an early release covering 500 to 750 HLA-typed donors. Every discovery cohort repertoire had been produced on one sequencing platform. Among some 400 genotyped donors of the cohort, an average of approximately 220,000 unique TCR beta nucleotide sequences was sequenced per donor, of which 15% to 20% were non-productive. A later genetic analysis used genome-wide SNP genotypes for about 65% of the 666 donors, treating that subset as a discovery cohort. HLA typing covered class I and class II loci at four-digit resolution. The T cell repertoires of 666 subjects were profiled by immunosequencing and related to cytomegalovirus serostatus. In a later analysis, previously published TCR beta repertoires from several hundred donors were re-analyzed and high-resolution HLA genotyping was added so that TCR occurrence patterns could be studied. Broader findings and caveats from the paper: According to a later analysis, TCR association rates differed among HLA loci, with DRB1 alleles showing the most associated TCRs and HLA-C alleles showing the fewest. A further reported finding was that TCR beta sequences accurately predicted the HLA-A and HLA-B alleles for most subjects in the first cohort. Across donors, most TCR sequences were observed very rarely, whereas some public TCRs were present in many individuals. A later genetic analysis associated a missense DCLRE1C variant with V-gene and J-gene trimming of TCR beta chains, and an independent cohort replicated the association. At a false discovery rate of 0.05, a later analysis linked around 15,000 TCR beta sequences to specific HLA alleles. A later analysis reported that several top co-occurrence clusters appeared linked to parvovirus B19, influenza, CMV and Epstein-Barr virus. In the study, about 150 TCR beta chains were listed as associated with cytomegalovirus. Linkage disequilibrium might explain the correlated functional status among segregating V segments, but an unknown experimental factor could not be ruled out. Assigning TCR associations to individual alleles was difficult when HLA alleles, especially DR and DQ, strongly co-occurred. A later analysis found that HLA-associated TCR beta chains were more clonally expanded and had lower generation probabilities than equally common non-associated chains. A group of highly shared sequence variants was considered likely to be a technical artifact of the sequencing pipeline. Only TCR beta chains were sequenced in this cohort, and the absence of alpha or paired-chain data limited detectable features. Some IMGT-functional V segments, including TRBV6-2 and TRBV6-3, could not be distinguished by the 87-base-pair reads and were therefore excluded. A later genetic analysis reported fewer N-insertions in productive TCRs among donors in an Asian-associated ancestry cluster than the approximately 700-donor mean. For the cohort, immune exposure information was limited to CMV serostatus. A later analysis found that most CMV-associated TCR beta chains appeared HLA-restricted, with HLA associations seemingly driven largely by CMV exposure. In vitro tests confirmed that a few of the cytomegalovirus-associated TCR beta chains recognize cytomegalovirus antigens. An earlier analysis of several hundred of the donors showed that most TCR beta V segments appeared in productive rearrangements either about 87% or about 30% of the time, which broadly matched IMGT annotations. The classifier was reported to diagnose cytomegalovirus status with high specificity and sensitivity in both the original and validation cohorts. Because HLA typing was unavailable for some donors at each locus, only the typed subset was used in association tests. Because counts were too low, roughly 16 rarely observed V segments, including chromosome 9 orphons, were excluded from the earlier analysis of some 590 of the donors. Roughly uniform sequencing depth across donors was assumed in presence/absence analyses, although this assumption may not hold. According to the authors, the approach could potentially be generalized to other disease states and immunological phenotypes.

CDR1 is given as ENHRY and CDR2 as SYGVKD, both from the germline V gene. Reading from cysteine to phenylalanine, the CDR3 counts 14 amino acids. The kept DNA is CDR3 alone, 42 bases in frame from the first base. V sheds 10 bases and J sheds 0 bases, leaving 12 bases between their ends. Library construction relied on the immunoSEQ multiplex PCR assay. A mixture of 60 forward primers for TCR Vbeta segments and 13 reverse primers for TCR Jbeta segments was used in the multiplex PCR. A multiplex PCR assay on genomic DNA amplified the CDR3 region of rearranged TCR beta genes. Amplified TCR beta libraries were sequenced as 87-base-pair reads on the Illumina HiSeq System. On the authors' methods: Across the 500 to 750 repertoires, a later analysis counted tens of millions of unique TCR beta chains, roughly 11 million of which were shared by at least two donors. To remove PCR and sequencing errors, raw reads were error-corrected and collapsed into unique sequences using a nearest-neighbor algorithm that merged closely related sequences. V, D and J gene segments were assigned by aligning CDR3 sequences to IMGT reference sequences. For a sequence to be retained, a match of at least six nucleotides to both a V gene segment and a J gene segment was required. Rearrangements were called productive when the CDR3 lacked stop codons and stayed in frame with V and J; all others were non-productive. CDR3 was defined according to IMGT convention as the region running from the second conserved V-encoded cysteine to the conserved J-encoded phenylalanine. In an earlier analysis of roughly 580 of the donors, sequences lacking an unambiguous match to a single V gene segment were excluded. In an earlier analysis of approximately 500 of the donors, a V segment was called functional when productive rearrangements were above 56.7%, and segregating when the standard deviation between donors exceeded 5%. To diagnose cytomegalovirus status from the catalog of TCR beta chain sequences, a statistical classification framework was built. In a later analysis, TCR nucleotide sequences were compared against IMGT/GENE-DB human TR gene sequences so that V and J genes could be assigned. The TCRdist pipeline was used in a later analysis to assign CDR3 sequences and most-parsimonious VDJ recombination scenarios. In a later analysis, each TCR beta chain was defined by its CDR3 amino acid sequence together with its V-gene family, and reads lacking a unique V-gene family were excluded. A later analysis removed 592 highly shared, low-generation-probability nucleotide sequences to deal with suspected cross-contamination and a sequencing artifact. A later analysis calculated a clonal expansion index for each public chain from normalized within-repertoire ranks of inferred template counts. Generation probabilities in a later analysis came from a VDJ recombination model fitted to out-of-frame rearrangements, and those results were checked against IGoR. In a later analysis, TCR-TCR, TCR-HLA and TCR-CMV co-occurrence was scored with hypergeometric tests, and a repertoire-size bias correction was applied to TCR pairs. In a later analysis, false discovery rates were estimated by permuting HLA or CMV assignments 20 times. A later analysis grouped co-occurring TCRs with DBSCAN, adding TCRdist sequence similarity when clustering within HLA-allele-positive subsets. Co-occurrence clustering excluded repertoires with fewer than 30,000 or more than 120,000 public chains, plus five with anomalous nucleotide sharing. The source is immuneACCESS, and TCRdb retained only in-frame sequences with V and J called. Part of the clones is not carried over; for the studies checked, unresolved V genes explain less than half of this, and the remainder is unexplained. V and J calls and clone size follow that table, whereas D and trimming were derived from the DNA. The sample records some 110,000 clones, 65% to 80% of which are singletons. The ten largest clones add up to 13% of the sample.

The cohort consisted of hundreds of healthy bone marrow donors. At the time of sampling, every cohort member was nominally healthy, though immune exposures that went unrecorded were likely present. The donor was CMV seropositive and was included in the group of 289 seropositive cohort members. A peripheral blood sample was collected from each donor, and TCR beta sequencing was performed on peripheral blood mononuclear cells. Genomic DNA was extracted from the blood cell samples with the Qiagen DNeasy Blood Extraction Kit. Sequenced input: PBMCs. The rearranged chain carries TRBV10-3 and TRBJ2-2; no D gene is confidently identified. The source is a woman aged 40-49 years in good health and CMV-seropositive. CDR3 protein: CATRRVSNTGELFF. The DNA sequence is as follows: TGTGCCACCCGCCGGGTTTCGAACACCGGGGAGCTGTTTTTT.